This T cell receptor (beta chain) was found in a study of T cells in localized non-small cell lung cancer. Whole-study results and caveats: Adjacent lung was found to contain a median around 58 of the top 100 tumor clones. Of the tissues analyzed, uninvolved adjacent lung showed maximal T cell clonality, greater than tumor. Multi-region tumor sequencing was not done, so intratumor heterogeneity could not be excluded.

V was trimmed by 5 bases and J by 0 bases, leaving 12 bases between them. The CDR3 covers 15 residues. Germline assignment: CDR1 PRHDT and CDR2 FYEKMQ (reference sequence). Sequencing used immunoSEQ multiplex PCR; TCRdb keeps in-frame clones, though not all of them. The sample lists some 18,000 clones; 83% were seen once. On this clone: Its target is unknown.

The chain combines TRBV13 with TRBJ2-3; either TRBD1 or TRBD2 may supply D (5 bases each). Sequences were derived from peripheral blood, sampled before any cancer treatment. This sequence was found in a man aged 40 to 70 with stage I lung adenocarcinoma. CDR3 amino acids: CASSPRWGSTDTQYF. CDR3 bases: TGTGCCAGCAGCCCCCGGTGGGGGAGCACAGATACGCAGTATTTT.